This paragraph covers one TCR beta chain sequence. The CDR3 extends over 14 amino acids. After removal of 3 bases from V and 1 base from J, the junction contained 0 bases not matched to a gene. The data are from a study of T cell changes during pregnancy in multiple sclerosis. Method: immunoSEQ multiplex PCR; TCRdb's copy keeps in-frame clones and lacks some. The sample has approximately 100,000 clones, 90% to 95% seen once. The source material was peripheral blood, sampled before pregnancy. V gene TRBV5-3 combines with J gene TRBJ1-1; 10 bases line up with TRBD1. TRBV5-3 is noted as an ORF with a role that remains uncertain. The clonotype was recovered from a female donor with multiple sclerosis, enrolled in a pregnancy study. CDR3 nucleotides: TGTGCCAGAAGCTGGACAGGGGGGAACACTGAAGCTTTCTTT. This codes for CARSWTGGNTEAFF.